The 28 T cell receptor beta chains in this list originate from one sample, sequenced in a study of blood T cell repertoires in COVID-19. The table came from immunoSEQ multiplex PCR; TCRdb's copy has only in-frame clones and leaves some out. The sample includes about 420,000 clones, 85% to 90% of them seen just once. Source material: peripheral blood. The receptor source for this set is a young man with COVID-19, enrolled during active disease.

The chain uses TRBV18 and TRBJ2-3; 7 nucleotides match TRBD1. Trimming removed 8 bases from V and 2 bases from J; junction bases left unmatched: 4. The CDR3 spans 13 residues. Germline V gene lookup returns CDR1 KGHSH and CDR2 LQKENI. This CDR3 reads CASKGQDTDTQYF. DNA of the CDR3: TGTGCCAGCAAAGGACAGGACACAGATACGCAGTATTTT.

The chain has TRBV6-5 and TRBJ2-6; D is possibly TRBD2 (6 bases). CDR1 and CDR2 from the germline V gene are MNHEY and SVGAGI. V shed 7 bases and J shed 12 bases, with 16 bases lying between them. The CDR3 extends over 13 amino acids. CDR3 protein: CASTLGGAGVLTF. CDR3 in DNA: TGTGCCAGCACCCTCGGAGGGGCTGGCGTCCTGACTTTC.

In this sample, this clone turned up once. The V gene is TRBV4-2, the J gene TRBJ2-3, with D perhaps matching TRBD2 (5 bases). Germline CDR1 and CDR2: LGHNA and YNFKEQ. V was trimmed by 0 bases and J by 5 bases, leaving 9 bases between them. The CDR3 sequence is 14 residues long. CDR3 in amino acids: CASSQDLGRDTQYF. For the CDR3, the DNA is TGTGCCAGCAGCCAAGATCTGGGGAGAGATACGCAGTATTTT.

The rearrangement links TRBV3-1 (or the pseudogene TRBV3-2) to TRBJ1-1; the D gene is possibly TRBD1 (5 bases). Deletions cut 4 bases from V and 6 bases from J, with 9 bases between. The CDR3 runs 12 residues. Per germline, CDR1 LGHDT and CDR2 YNNKEL (reference sequence). DNA of the CDR3: TGTGCCAGCAGCCGGGGGGGACCTGAAGCTTTCTTT. Its translation is CASSRGGPEAFF.

The CDR3 DNA follows: TGTGCCAGCAGCTTAGGCAGAGGAAACACCATATATTTT. Translated, it gives CASSLGRGNTIYF. The chain recombines TRBV7-6 with TRBJ1-3; D not resolved. Trimming shortened V by 1 base and J by 4 bases, and 5 bases separated the two germline ends. CDR1 and CDR2 from the germline V gene are SGHVS and FNYEAQ. This CDR3 comprises 13 residues.

The chain recombines TRBV19 with TRBJ2-1; the match to TRBD1 covers 11 bases. This CDR3 has 16 residues. Germline CDR1 is LNHDA and CDR2 is SQIVND (reference sequence). Trimming cost V 5 bases and J 5 bases; bases outside gene matches: 8. CDR3 in amino acids: CASSPAGTGGNNEQFF. The CDR3 DNA reads TGTGCCAGTAGTCCAGCCGGGACAGGGGGAAACAATGAGCAGTTCTTC.

The J gene is TRBJ1-1, the V gene TRBV3-1 (or the pseudogene TRBV3-2); no firm D call. Germline CDR1 and CDR2: LGHDT and YNNKEL (reference sequence). The V end was cut by 1 base, the J end by 1 base, with 10 bases between. The CDR3 runs to 15 residues. CDR3 bases: TGTGCCAGCAGCCAAGTTCGGGGATCGAACACTGAAGCTTTCTTT. It encodes CASSQVRGSNTEAFF.

This clone was recorded once. CDR3 amino acids: CASSGTGSGSPLHF. CDR3 coding DNA: TGTGCCAGCAGCGGGACAGGGAGTGGTTCACCCCTCCACTTT. The chain uses TRBV5-6 and TRBJ1-6; 9 positions match TRBD1. The CDR3 length is 14 residues. The ends lost 4 bases at V and 9 bases at J; junction bases unmatched: 5. Germline CDR1 and CDR2: SGHDT and YYEEEE.

The chain employs TRBV7-8 and TRBJ2-5; no reliable D call. V was shortened by 8 bases and J by 4 bases, with 14 bases between the two germline ends. This CDR3 has 13 amino acids. CDR1 and CDR2 (germline): SGHVS, FQNEAQ. The CDR3 loop reads CASAGSPRETQYF. CDR3 DNA sequence: TGTGCCAGCGCTGGCTCCCCCAGAGAGACCCAGTACTTC.

The chain employs TRBV28 and TRBJ2-1, with 7 bases that match TRBD1. Trimming cost V 4 bases and J 3 bases; bases outside gene matches: 6. Germline assignment: CDR1 MDHEN and CDR2 SYDVKM. The CDR3 runs to 15 residues. CDR3 sequence reads: CASSWKQGRYNEQFF. CDR3 in DNA: TGTGCCAGCAGTTGGAAACAGGGGCGCTACAATGAGCAGTTCTTC.

J is TRBJ2-2 and V is TRBV28; 7 bases agree with TRBD1. Trimming took 6 bases from V and 6 from J; bases not matched to a gene: 10. Germline CDR1 is MDHEN and CDR2 is SYDVKM. This CDR3 is built from 15 residues. CDR3 coding DNA: TGTGCCAGCAGCCTGACAGGGCTTGGGGCCGGGGAGCTGTTTTTT. Protein sequence: CASSLTGLGAGELFF.

The rearrangement uses TRBV18 and TRBJ2-2; TRBD1 aligns across 7 bases. CDR3 length: 15 residues. CDR1 and CDR2 (germline): KGHSH, LQKENI. V lost 3 bases to trimming and J lost 5 bases; unmatched junction nucleotides: 6. For the CDR3, the DNA is TGTGCCAGCTCACCGGGGACAGCTTCTACCGGGGAGCTGTTTTTT. This sequence encodes CASSPGTASTGELFF.

This sequence joins TRBV7-9 and TRBJ1-2, with TRBD1 identical over 7 bases. Trimming removed 2 bases from V and 3 bases from J; junction bases left unmatched: 9. Germline V gene lookup returns CDR1 SEHNR and CDR2 FQNEAQ (reference sequence). The CDR3 sequence is 16 residues long. The CDR3: CASSLIQGEAYYGYTF. The CDR3 coding sequence is TGTGCCAGCAGCTTAATCCAGGGGGAGGCATACTATGGCTACACCTTC.

The chain has TRBV4-1 and TRBJ2-5; 10 nucleotides agree with TRBD2. The CDR3 is 16 amino acids. The V gene end was trimmed by 1 base and the J gene end by 4 bases; junction bases not matched to a gene: 6. Germline CDR1 and CDR2: MGHRA and YSYEKL. CDR3: CASSQAGAGGIETQYF. The DNA for the CDR3 is TGCGCCAGCAGCCAAGCAGGAGCGGGGGGGATAGAGACCCAGTACTTC.

This clone was recorded once. The chain has TRBV7-8 and TRBJ1-6; maybe TRBD1 (5 bases). Germline-derived CDR1 and CDR2 are SGHVS and FQNEAQ. V lost 2 bases, J lost 5 bases, and 7 bases lay in between. CDR3 length equals 14 residues. CDR3 residues: CASSLWGDNSPLHF. The DNA of the CDR3 is TGTGCCAGCAGCTTATGGGGGGATAATTCACCCCTCCACTTT.

In this sample, this clone turned up a few times. The rearrangement joins TRBV3-1 (or the pseudogene TRBV3-2) to TRBJ1-1; 9 nucleotides align to TRBD1. Trimming cost V 2 bases and J 5 bases; bases outside gene matches: 6. The CDR3 consists of 15 residues. Germline V gene sequence: CDR1 LGHDT, CDR2 YNNKEL (reference sequence). The CDR3 reads CASSQNRGLGTEAFF. For the CDR3, the DNA is TGTGCCAGCAGCCAAAACAGGGGGCTCGGGACTGAAGCTTTCTTT.

V is TRBV27 and J is TRBJ1-5, with TRBD1 identical over 10 bases. This CDR3 comprises 15 residues. The germline gives CDR1 MNHEY, CDR2 SMNVEV (reference sequence). V was clipped by 6 bases and J by 4 bases; unmatched bases: 6. The chain's CDR3 is CASRRTGGMNQPQHF. The DNA for the CDR3 is TGTGCCAGCAGAAGGACAGGGGGAATGAATCAGCCCCAGCATTTT.

The rearrangement links TRBV3-1 (or the pseudogene TRBV3-2) to TRBJ2-7, with a tentative D call TRBD1 (6 bases). This CDR3 is 15 amino acids long. Trimming removed 2 bases at V and 2 bases at J, with 13 bases between. Germline assignment: CDR1 LGHDT and CDR2 YNNKEL (reference sequence). The CDR3 reads CASSQTGRQPYEQYF. The CDR3 region has the DNA TGTGCCAGCAGCCAAACAGGGAGACAACCCTACGAGCAGTACTTC.

The rearrangement uses TRBV19 and TRBJ2-7; 9 nucleotides line up with TRBD2. The CDR3 has 14 amino acids. CDR1 is LNHDA and CDR2 is SQIVND in the germline V gene (reference sequence). V gave up 6 bases and J gave up 2 bases; unmatched junction bases: 5. The CDR3, as DNA: TGTGCCAGTAGGGCGGCTAGCGGGACCTACGAGCAGTACTTC. As protein: CASRAASGTYEQYF.

CDR3: CASTGDRGRIGYF. CDR3 DNA: TGTGCCAGCACCGGGGACAGGGGGCGTATAGGGTACTTC. J is TRBJ2-4 and V is TRBV6-6; the match to TRBD1 covers 12 bases. Germline trimming cut 7 bases from V and 15 bases from J; bases unmatched to any gene: 10. Germline V gives CDR1 MNHNY, CDR2 SVGAGI (reference sequence). The CDR3 runs to 13 residues.

This chain's CDR3 is CASSRDRENYGYTF. DNA for the CDR3: TGTGCCAGCAGCCGGGACAGGGAAAACTATGGCTACACCTTC. The J gene is TRBJ1-2, the V gene TRBV5-4; TRBD1 agrees at 9 bases. CDR1 is SGHNT and CDR2 is YYREEE in the germline V gene (reference sequence). The junction had 3 bases not matched to a gene; V was cut back by 4 bases and J by 2 bases. This CDR3 is 14 amino acids long.

The gene calls are TRBV9 and TRBJ2-2; 11 positions agree with TRBD2. The germline V gene encodes CDR1 SGDLS and CDR2 YYNGEE. CDR3 length equals 17 residues. With 0 bases clipped from V and 7 bases from J, the junction kept 8 bases outside the gene matches. Here the CDR3 DNA reads TGTGCCAGCAGCGTAGCCGCACTAGCGGGAGTGGGCGGGGAGCTGTTTTTT. It is translated as CASSVAALAGVGGELFF.

This rearrangement joins TRBV4-1 to TRBJ2-5, with 7 bases lining up with TRBD1. The junction had 9 bases not matched to a gene; V was cut back by 0 bases and J by 5 bases. CDR1 is MGHRA and CDR2 is YSYEKL in the germline V gene. The CDR3 loop spans 16 amino acids. This CDR3 is CASSQDIGQEGETQYF. CDR3 nucleotides: TGCGCCAGCAGCCAAGATATCGGACAGGAAGGGGAGACCCAGTACTTC.

This clone was counted between two and nine times. The chain combines TRBV19 with TRBJ1-1; a weak D match, TRBD1 (5 bases). The CDR3 length is 13 residues. Trimming took 7 bases from V and 1 from J, leaving 10 bases between them. Germline-derived CDR1 and CDR2 are LNHDA and SQIVND (reference sequence). CDR3 protein: CASKGARNTEAFF. The CDR3 DNA is TGTGCCAGTAAAGGGGCCCGGAACACTGAAGCTTTCTTT.

The chain links TRBV5-5 to TRBJ2-2; a possible D gene is TRBD2 (6 bases). Trimming stripped 3 bases from V and 5 bases from J, with 11 bases between. This CDR3 has 14 amino acids. Germline assignment: CDR1 SGHKS and CDR2 YYEKEE (reference sequence). The chain's CDR3 is CASSSARETGELFF. In DNA, the CDR3 is TGTGCCAGCAGCTCCGCCCGGGAGACCGGGGAGCTGTTTTTT. Full variable domain (missing parts from reference TRBV5-5 and TRBJ2-2): DAGVTQSPTHLIKTRGQQVTLRCSPISGHKSVSWYQQVLGQGPQFIFQYYEKEERGRGNFPDRFSARQFPNYSSELNVNALLLGDSALYLCASSSARETGELFFGEGSRLTVL.

Concerning this clone itself: No DNA is shown, since the ends of the CDR3 on it are uncertain; the CDR3 is the one TCRdb lists. This chain's CDR3 is CASSLLERGYTF. V is TRBV28 and J is TRBJ1-2. The CDR3 has 12 residues if both end residues are counted. CDR1 and CDR2 from the germline V gene are MDHEN and SYDVKM.

The genes are TRBV6-5 and TRBJ2-1, with D tentatively TRBD1 (6 bases). The V and J ends lost 0 bases and 11 bases respectively, with 17 bases between them. The germline V gene encodes CDR1 MNHEY and CDR2 SVGAGI. The CDR3 sequence is 15 residues long. CDR3 sequence (DNA): TGTGCCAGCAGTTACTCGGAAAGGGGGAGAAATAAGCAGTTCTTC. It codes for CASSYSERGRNKQFF.

The rearrangement uses TRBV28 and TRBJ2-7, with D hard to call. Trimming removed 6 bases from V and 5 bases from J, with 11 bases in between. This CDR3 contains 12 residues. Germline CDR1 reads MDHEN; CDR2 reads SYDVKM. DNA of the CDR3: TGTGCCAGCAGGAGTCTGTCTGACGAGCAGTACTTC. Encoded protein: CASRSLSDEQYF.